The clone carrying this T cell receptor beta chain has just one count. The sample originates from a study of blood T cell repertoires in COVID-19. Clones were read by immunoSEQ multiplex PCR, and TCRdb kept only the in-frame ones, dropping some. The profile shows some 100,000 clones, around 80% of them singletons. CDR1 and CDR2 (germline): MNHEY, SMNVEV (reference sequence). The V end was cut by 6 bases, the J end by 4 bases, with 8 bases between. This CDR3 contains 12 residues. The rearrangement joins TRBV27 to TRBJ2-3; D possibly corresponds to TRBD1 (5 bases). Input material: peripheral blood. The TCR was taken from an elderly woman with active or convalescent COVID-19. This CDR3 is CASREGADTQYF. CDR3 DNA sequence: TGTGCCAGCAGGGAAGGGGCAGATACGCAGTATTTT.